This section outlines one T cell receptor (beta chain) sequence together with its context. Its antigen is unidentified. Healthy Caucasians supplied all donations. Germline CDR1 and CDR2: SGHVS and FNYEAQ. V lost 0 bases to trimming and J lost 5 bases; unmatched junction nucleotides: 7. The CDR3 consists of 16 residues. Unique molecular identifiers were present on cDNA, and template switching added a universal primer site. TCRdb re-called the 5' RACE reads through MiXCR, storing one row per CDR3 protein. The table has around 200,000 distinct CDR3 sequences, roughly 9.4% seen once; the top ten hold over 4.5%. These data originate in a study of identical twins. Study-wide findings and caveats: Cord blood beta clonotypes present at high abundance carried fewer insertions; no such pattern appeared in memory repertoires.

The V gene is TRBV7-6, the J gene TRBJ2-5; TRBD1 aligns across 9 bases. Sequenced: memory (CD45RO+) T cells sorted from blood. The receptor was derived from a woman between 18 and 29 years old in good health. The CDR3 DNA reads as TGTGCCAGCAGCTTAGCGCCACAGGGGGCTGGGGAGACCCAGTACTTC. The encoded protein is CASSLAPQGAGETQYF.